This TCR beta chain was observed in a study of T-cell reconstitution after alpha-beta-depleted transplantation in children. V dropped 4 bases and J dropped 10 bases, with 16 bases sitting between them. This CDR3 has 13 residues. From germline, CDR1 is SGHRS and CDR2 YFSETQ. Unique molecular identifiers tagged the TCRbeta library. TCRdb reprocessed the PCR reads via MiXCR and lists one record per CDR3 protein. This sample has hundreds of thousands of distinct CDR3 sequences, with approximately 9.8% found just once. In this sample, this clonotype turned up a few times. V and J are TRBV5-1 and TRBJ2-3; D may be TRBD1 (6 bases). This TCR derives from a human donor who donated a stem cell graft to a child with SCID. The sample consisted of PBMCs from the stem cell graft donor, taken from the stem cell graft. The CDR3 sequence: CASSLGTTPAQYF. In DNA form, the CDR3 reads TGCGCCAGCAGCCTCGGGACAACCCCGGCGCAGTATTTT. Together with reference TRBV5-1 and TRBJ2-3, the CDR3 gives the full variable domain: KAGVTQTPRYLIKTRGQQVTLSCSPISGHRSVSWYQQTPGQGLQFLFEYFSETQRNKGNFPGRFSGRQFSNSRSEMNVSTLELGDSALYLCASSLGTTPAQYFGPGTRLTVL.